A selection of T cell receptor beta chains follows, all from one sample in a study of T-cell memory formation after mild COVID-19. TCRdb reanalysed the 5' RACE reads using MiXCR and keeps one entry per CDR3 protein. The sample has 400,000 to 500,000 distinct CDR3 sequences; around 20% are singletons. Sample: PBMCs or a T cell subset sorted from them (not recorded which). The receptors stem from an adult woman who had mild COVID-19 (a few samples of this study predate the infection). Cell type and time point are not known. CDR3s include the opening cysteine and the closing phenylalanine or tryptophan. D genes are given only for firm matches. Size is stated for part of the rows, as once, few or many counts, or as a class when the clone is expanded.

j_call clone_size v_call d_call cdr3_aa cdr3_nt
TRBJ2-3 few TRBV7-9 TRBD2 CASNNGGGRDSDTQYF TGTGCCAGCAACAATGGCGGGGGAAGGGATTCAGATACGCAGTATTTT
TRBJ2-4 few TRBV12-3/TRBV12-4 TRBD1 CASGGTGLGNIQYF TGTGCCAGCGGGGGGACAGGGCTAGGGAACATTCAGTACTTC
TRBJ1-2 many TRBV3-1 . CASSHPRGRSLNYGYTF TGTGCCAGCAGCCACCCCAGAGGACGAAGTCTGAACTATGGCTACACCTTC
TRBJ2-5 many TRBV6-6 TRBD2 CASSKLAVQETQYF TGTGCCAGCAGTAAGCTAGCGGTACAAGAGACCCAGTACTTC
TRBJ1-6 few TRBV2 . CASSRLISENSPLHF TGTGCCAGCAGTCGGCTCATTTCGGAGAATTCACCCCTCCACTTT
TRBJ2-3 . TRBV7-9 . CASSVIADTQYF TGTGCCAGCAGCGTCATCGCAGATACGCAGTATTTT
TRBJ2-4 . TRBV13 . CASSLAGLSGDIQYF TGTGCCAGCAGTTTGGCTGGACTGTCCGGGGACATTCAGTACTTC
TRBJ2-1 . TRBV9 TRBD1 CASSADRAYNEQFF TGTGCCAGCAGCGCGGACAGGGCTTACAATGAGCAGTTCTTC
TRBJ1-2 . TRBV9 TRBD1 CASSVVRQGDNYGYTF TGTGCCAGCAGCGTAGTCAGGCAGGGGGATAACTATGGCTACACCTTC
TRBJ2-7 many TRBV10-3 TRBD1 CAISDPGGQGAEEQYF TGTGCCATCAGTGACCCTGGGGGACAGGGGGCTGAAGAGCAGTACTTC